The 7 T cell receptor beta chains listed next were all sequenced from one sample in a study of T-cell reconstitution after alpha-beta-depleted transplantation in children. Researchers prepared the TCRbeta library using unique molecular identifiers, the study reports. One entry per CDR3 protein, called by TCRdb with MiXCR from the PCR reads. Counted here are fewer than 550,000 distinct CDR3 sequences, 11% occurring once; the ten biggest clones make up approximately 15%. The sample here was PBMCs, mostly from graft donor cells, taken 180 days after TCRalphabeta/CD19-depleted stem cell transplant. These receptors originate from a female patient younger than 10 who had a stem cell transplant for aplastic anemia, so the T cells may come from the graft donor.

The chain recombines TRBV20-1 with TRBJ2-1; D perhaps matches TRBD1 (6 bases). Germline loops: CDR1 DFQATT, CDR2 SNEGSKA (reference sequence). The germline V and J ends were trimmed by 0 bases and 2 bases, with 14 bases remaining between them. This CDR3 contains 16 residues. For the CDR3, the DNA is TGCAGTGCTAGAGATCCCGGGACATCCACCTACAATGAGCAGTTCTTC. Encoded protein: CSARDPGTSTYNEQFF.

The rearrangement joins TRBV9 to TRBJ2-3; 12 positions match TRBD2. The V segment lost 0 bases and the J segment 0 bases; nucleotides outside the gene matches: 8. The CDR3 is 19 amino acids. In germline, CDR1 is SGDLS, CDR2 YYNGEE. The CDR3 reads CASSVGTSGAATSTDTQYF. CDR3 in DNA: TGTGCCAGCAGCGTAGGGACTAGCGGGGCGGCTACTAGCACAGATACGCAGTATTTT.

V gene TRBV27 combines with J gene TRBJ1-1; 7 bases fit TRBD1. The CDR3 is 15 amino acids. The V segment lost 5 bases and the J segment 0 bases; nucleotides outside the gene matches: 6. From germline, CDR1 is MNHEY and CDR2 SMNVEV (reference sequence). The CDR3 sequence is CASSPKGQLNTEAFF. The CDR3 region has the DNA TGTGCCAGCAGTCCCAAGGGACAGTTGAACACTGAAGCTTTCTTT.

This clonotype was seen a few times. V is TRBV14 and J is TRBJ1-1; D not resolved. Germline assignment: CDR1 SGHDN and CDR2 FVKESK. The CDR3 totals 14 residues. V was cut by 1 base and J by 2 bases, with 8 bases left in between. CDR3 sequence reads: CASSQVPVNTEAFF. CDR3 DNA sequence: TGTGCCAGCAGCCAAGTCCCGGTCAACACTGAAGCTTTCTTT.

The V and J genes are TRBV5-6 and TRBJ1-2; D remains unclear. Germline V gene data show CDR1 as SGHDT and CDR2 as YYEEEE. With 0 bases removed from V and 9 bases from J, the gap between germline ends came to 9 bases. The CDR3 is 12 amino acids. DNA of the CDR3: TGTGCCAGCAGCTTGGTAGCCGGGAGCTACACCTTC. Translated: CASSLVAGSYTF.

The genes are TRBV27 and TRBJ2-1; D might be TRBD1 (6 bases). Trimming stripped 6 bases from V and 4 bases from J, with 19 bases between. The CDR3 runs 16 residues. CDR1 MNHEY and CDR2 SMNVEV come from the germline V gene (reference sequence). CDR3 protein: CASRNRENRWYNEQFF. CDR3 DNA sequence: TGTGCCAGCAGAAACAGGGAAAATCGTTGGTACAATGAGCAGTTCTTC.

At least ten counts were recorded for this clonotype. CDR3 bases: TGTGCCAGCAGCCCCGGACGGGATACGCAGTATTTT. As protein: CASSPGRDTQYF. The chain has TRBV7-9 and TRBJ2-3; D remains ambiguous. Trimming removed 5 bases from V and 6 bases from J, with 9 bases in between. The CDR3 length is 12 residues. CDR1 SEHNR and CDR2 FQNEAQ come from the germline V gene (reference sequence). Full variable domain (remainder filled in from reference TRBV7-9 and TRBJ2-3): DTGVSQNPRHKITKRGQNVTFRCDPISEHNRLYWYRQTLGQGPEFLTYFQNEAQLEKSRLLSDRFSAERPKGSFSTLEIQRTEQGDSAMYLCASSPGRDTQYFGPGTRLTVL.